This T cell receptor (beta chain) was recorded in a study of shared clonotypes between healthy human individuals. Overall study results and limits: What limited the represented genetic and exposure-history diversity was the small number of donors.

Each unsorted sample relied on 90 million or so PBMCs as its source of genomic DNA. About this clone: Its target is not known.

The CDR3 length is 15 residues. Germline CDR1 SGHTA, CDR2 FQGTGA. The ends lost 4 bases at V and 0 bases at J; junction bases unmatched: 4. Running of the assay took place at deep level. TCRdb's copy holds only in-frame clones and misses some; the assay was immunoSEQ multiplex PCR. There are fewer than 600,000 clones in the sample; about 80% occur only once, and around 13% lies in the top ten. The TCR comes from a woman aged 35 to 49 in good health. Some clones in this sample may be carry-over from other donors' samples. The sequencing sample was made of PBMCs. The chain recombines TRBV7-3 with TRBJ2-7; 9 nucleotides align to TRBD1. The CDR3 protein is CASSYIQGASYEQYF. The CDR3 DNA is TGTGCCAGCAGCTACATACAGGGGGCCTCCTACGAGCAGTACTTC.